This TCR beta chain originates from a study of cytomegalovirus exposure and HLA in healthy donors. 13 Jbeta primers and 60 Vbeta primers were used for the PCR. Generated by immunoSEQ multiplex PCR, the TCRdb table keeps only in-frame clones and is missing some. The sample holds some 140,000 clones; over 60% are singletons and the top ten take under 2%. The CDR3 extends over 15 amino acids. J was trimmed by 2 bases and V by 7 bases; bases with no gene match: 5. Looked up from germline, CDR1 is MDHEN and CDR2 is SYDVKM. The table lists this clone with a count of one. The chain has TRBV28 and TRBJ2-2; 9 bases are a match to TRBD2. This clonotype was sampled from a female donor in good health and CMV-seropositive. The sequenced sample consisted of PBMCs. CDR3 sequence: CASTLSGGNTGELFF. The CDR3 nucleotides are TGTGCCAGCACTCTTAGCGGGGGTAACACCGGGGAGCTGTTTTTT.